Listed below are T cell receptor beta chains from one sample, sequenced in a study of PD-1 blockade in classical Hodgkin lymphoma. Data came from immunoSEQ multiplex PCR; TCRdb stores just in-frame clones and leaves some out. The sample yields around 99,000 clones, approximately 80% seen once. The source was peripheral blood mononuclear cells (PBMCs), collected before the second cycle of nivolumab. The receptors stem from a human donor with classical Hodgkin lymphoma. The CDR3 runs from the conserved cysteine through the conserved F or W. Each record gives: CDR3 protein, CDR3 DNA, J gene, clone size, D gene, V gene. D genes are given only for firm matches. Part of the rows lack a size; the others show once, few, many or a class for expanded clones.

CDR3: CASSLPEPTSPATNEKLFF
DNA: TGTGCCAGCAGTTTACCGGAGCCCACCTCTCCCGCAACTAATGAAAAACTGTTTTTT
J: TRBJ1-4
size: once
D: NA
V: TRBV27

CDR3: CAWSNTGNTIYF
DNA: TGTGCCTGGAGCAACACTGGAAACACCATATATTTT
J: TRBJ1-3
size: NA
D: NA
V: TRBV30

CDR3: CAISPDRVPGELFF
DNA: TGTGCCATCAGCCCCGACAGGGTCCCCGGGGAGCTGTTTTTT
J: TRBJ2-2
size: NA
D: TRBD1
V: TRBV10-3

CDR3: CASSRGYTQYF
DNA: TGTGCCAGCAGCCGGGGGTATACGCAGTATTTT
J: TRBJ2-3
size: NA
D: NA
V: TRBV11-3

CDR3: CASSAMTGQKTQYF
DNA: TGTGCCAGCAGCGCGATGACAGGGCAAAAGACCCAGTACTTC
J: TRBJ2-5
size: NA
D: TRBD1
V: TRBV5-4

CDR3: CASTNRVGNEQFF
DNA: TGTGCCAGCACGAACAGGGTGGGGAATGAGCAGTTCTTC
J: TRBJ2-1
size: NA
D: NA
V: TRBV6-1

CDR3: CAWGKSTLGGEQYF
DNA: TGTGCCTGGGGGAAGAGCACTCTTGGGGGCGAGCAGTACTTC
J: TRBJ2-7
size: NA
D: NA
V: TRBV30

CDR3: CAISESDRANTEAFF
DNA: TGTGCCATCAGTGAGTCGGACAGGGCGAACACTGAAGCTTTCTTT
J: TRBJ1-1
size: NA
D: TRBD1
V: TRBV10-3

CDR3: CASTVTLESTGDSF
DNA: TGTGCCAGCACGGTAACGCTTGAATCGACAGGGGATTCCTTC
J: TRBJ2-7
size: NA
D: TRBD1
V: TRBV2

CDR3: CASRGTGIGEKLFF
DNA: TGTGCCAGCAGGGGAACAGGGATAGGGGAAAAACTGTTTTTT
J: TRBJ1-4
size: NA
D: NA
V: TRBV6-1

CDR3: CASSLEGWRTGSVQYF
DNA: TGTGCCAGCAGCTTAGAGGGATGGCGGACAGGGAGTGTGCAGTACTTC
J: TRBJ2-7
size: NA
D: TRBD1
V: TRBV7-2

CDR3: CASSRLQGSSEAFF
DNA: TGTGCCAGCAGCCGATTGCAGGGGTCCTCTGAAGCTTTCTTT
J: TRBJ1-1
size: NA
D: NA
V: TRBV5-8

CDR3: CASTPAPSNTEAFF
DNA: TGCGCCAGCACCCCGGCGCCAAGTAACACTGAAGCTTTCTTT
J: TRBJ1-1
size: NA
D: NA
V: TRBV5-1

CDR3: CASSHLGLAGGPSGELFF
DNA: TGTGCCAGCAGTCATTTGGGACTAGCGGGAGGGCCTAGCGGGGAGCTGTTTTTT
J: TRBJ2-2
size: NA
D: TRBD2
V: TRBV2

CDR3: CASSPQQGRGIYGYTF
DNA: TGTGCCAGCAGCCCCCAACAGGGCCGGGGAATCTATGGCTACACCTTC
J: TRBJ1-2
size: NA
D: NA
V: TRBV7-9

CDR3: CASSEQGVDNQPQHF
DNA: TGTGCCAGCAGCGAACAGGGGGTCGACAATCAGCCCCAGCATTTT
J: TRBJ1-5
size: NA
D: TRBD1
V: TRBV2

CDR3: CASRASGNIYNEQFF
DNA: TGTGCCAGCAGAGCAAGCGGGAATATCTACAATGAGCAGTTCTTC
J: TRBJ2-1
size: NA
D: TRBD2
V: TRBV6-1

CDR3: CASSNAGGGANVLTF
DNA: TGTGCCAGCAGCAACGCGGGGGGTGGGGCCAACGTCCTGACTTTC
J: TRBJ2-6
size: NA
D: TRBD2
V: TRBV5-6

CDR3: CASSLVAGGQYEQYF
DNA: TGTGCCAGCAGCCTTGTAGCGGGAGGGCAGTACGAGCAGTACTTC
J: TRBJ2-7
size: few
D: TRBD2
V: TRBV6-1

CDR3: CASSLWAADYGYTF
DNA: TGCGCCAGCAGCTTGTGGGCGGCGGACTATGGCTACACCTTC
J: TRBJ1-2
size: NA
D: NA
V: TRBV5-1

CDR3: CASGLGGGGVLHEKLFF
DNA: TGTGCCAGCGGCCTAGGAGGGGGCGGGGTACTTCATGAAAAACTGTTTTTT
J: TRBJ1-4
size: NA
D: TRBD1
V: TRBV28

CDR3: CASSRQVNYGYTF
DNA: TGTGCCAGCAGTAGACAGGTCAACTATGGCTACACCTTC
J: TRBJ1-2
size: NA
D: NA
V: TRBV28

CDR3: CASSVGRSGANVLTF
DNA: TGTGCCAGCAGTGTGGGGCGCTCTGGGGCCAACGTCCTGACTTTC
J: TRBJ2-6
size: once
D: NA
V: TRBV2

CDR3: CAWSEDGARGYTF
DNA: TGTGCCTGGAGTGAGGATGGGGCGCGGGGCTACACCTTC
J: TRBJ1-2
size: once
D: NA
V: TRBV30

CDR3: CASSLAGTSGSFQDTQYF
DNA: TGTGCCAGCAGCTTAGCGGGGACTAGCGGGAGTTTCCAAGATACGCAGTATTTT
J: TRBJ2-3
size: NA
D: TRBD2
V: TRBV7-2

CDR3: CASRTLPNTDTQYF
DNA: TGCGCCAGCAGGACCCTACCGAACACAGATACGCAGTATTTT
J: TRBJ2-3
size: NA
D: NA
V: TRBV10-2

CDR3: CASSSGGDYTGELFF
DNA: TGTGCCAGCAGCTCAGGGGGCGACTACACCGGGGAGCTGTTTTTT
J: TRBJ2-2
size: few
D: TRBD1
V: TRBV5-4

CDR3: CAWSVQGADTQYF
DNA: TGTGCCTGGAGTGTCCAGGGGGCGGATACGCAGTATTTT
J: TRBJ2-3
size: NA
D: TRBD1
V: TRBV30

CDR3: CAISVGDRTTETQYF
DNA: TGTGCCATCAGTGTTGGGGACAGAACTACAGAGACCCAGTACTTC
J: TRBJ2-5
size: NA
D: TRBD1
V: TRBV10-3

CDR3: CAISDGTTAETQYF
DNA: TGTGCCATCAGCGACGGGACTACGGCAGAGACCCAGTACTTC
J: TRBJ2-5
size: NA
D: TRBD2
V: TRBV10-3

CDR3: CASSIDPDGGNTIYF
DNA: TGTGCCAGTAGTATAGACCCGGACGGCGGAAACACCATATATTTT
J: TRBJ1-3
size: NA
D: NA
V: TRBV19

CDR3: CASSMRRQGTDTQYF
DNA: TGTGCCAGTAGTATGAGGAGACAGGGCACAGATACGCAGTATTTT
J: TRBJ2-3
size: NA
D: NA
V: TRBV19

CDR3: CASSLGIYNEQFF
DNA: TGTGCCAGCAGCTTAGGGATTTACAATGAGCAGTTCTTC
J: TRBJ2-1
size: NA
D: NA
V: TRBV7-3

CDR3: CASSRPSGEQYF
DNA: TGTGCCAGCAGCCGCCCGAGTGGCGAGCAGTACTTC
J: TRBJ2-7
size: NA
D: NA
V: TRBV7-2

CDR3: CASSGPTALDEKLFF
DNA: TGTGCCAGCAGCGGGCCGACAGCGTTAGATGAAAAACTGTTTTTT
J: TRBJ1-4
size: NA
D: NA
V: TRBV5-6

CDR3: CAISSGTEGEKLFF
DNA: TGTGCCATCAGCTCCGGGACAGAAGGGGAAAAACTGTTTTTT
J: TRBJ1-4
size: NA
D: TRBD1
V: TRBV10-3

CDR3: CASSLVAVYNEQFF
DNA: TGTGCCAGCAGCTTAGTAGCGGTCTACAATGAGCAGTTCTTC
J: TRBJ2-1
size: NA
D: NA
V: TRBV7-2

CDR3: CASSVEAGTGGRDEKLFF
DNA: TGTGCCAGCAGCGTTGAGGCCGGGACAGGGGGGCGAGATGAAAAACTGTTTTTT
J: TRBJ1-4
size: NA
D: TRBD1
V: TRBV9

CDR3: CASSAREYDEQFF
DNA: TGTGCCAGTAGTGCCAGGGAGTACGATGAGCAGTTCTTC
J: TRBJ2-1
size: once
D: NA
V: TRBV19

CDR3: CASTSGTPSSYEQYF
DNA: TGTGCCAGTACCTCCGGGACTCCGAGCTCCTACGAGCAGTACTTC
J: TRBJ2-7
size: NA
D: NA
V: TRBV19

CDR3: CASSFRVDEQFF
DNA: TGTGCCAGCAGCTTCAGGGTGGATGAGCAGTTCTTC
J: TRBJ2-1
size: NA
D: NA
V: TRBV7-9

CDR3: CASSRTSGNYEQYF
DNA: TGCGCCAGCAGCCGGACTAGCGGGAACTACGAGCAGTACTTC
J: TRBJ2-7
size: NA
D: TRBD2
V: TRBV5-1

CDR3: CAISDSRGGGNTEAFF
DNA: TGTGCCATCAGTGACTCCCGAGGGGGCGGAAACACTGAAGCTTTCTTT
J: TRBJ1-1
size: NA
D: TRBD1
V: TRBV10-3

CDR3: CASSYRGQGGGYTF
DNA: TGTGCCAGCAGTTATCGTGGACAGGGAGGCGGCTACACCTTC
J: TRBJ1-2
size: NA
D: TRBD1
V: TRBV6-5

CDR3: CAISGSRTNTGELFF
DNA: TGTGCCATCAGTGGTAGCAGGACGAACACCGGGGAGCTGTTTTTT
J: TRBJ2-2
size: NA
D: NA
V: TRBV10-3

CDR3: CASSLGWGNQPQHF
DNA: TGTGCCAGCAGCTTAGGGTGGGGAAACCAGCCCCAGCATTTT
J: TRBJ1-5
size: NA
D: NA
V: TRBV7-9

CDR3: CASSLVGGSNNEQFF
DNA: TGTGCCAGCAGCTTGGTTGGGGGCTCGAACAATGAGCAGTTCTTC
J: TRBJ2-1
size: NA
D: NA
V: TRBV5-6

CDR3: CACLQNTEAFF
DNA: TGTGCCTGTTTACAGAACACTGAAGCTTTCTTT
J: TRBJ1-1
size: once
D: NA
V: TRBV30

CDR3: CASSVGQGADTIYF
DNA: TGTGCCAGCAGCGTTGGACAGGGGGCTGACACCATATATTTT
J: TRBJ1-3
size: NA
D: TRBD1
V: TRBV5-4

CDR3: CASSPGQVPIGNEQFF
DNA: TGCGCCAGCAGCCCGGGACAGGTTCCCATAGGCAATGAGCAGTTCTTC
J: TRBJ2-1
size: NA
D: TRBD1
V: TRBV5-1

CDR3: CASSVYDEQYF
DNA: TGTGCCAGCAGCGTCTACGACGAGCAGTACTTC
J: TRBJ2-7
size: NA
D: NA
V: TRBV5-6